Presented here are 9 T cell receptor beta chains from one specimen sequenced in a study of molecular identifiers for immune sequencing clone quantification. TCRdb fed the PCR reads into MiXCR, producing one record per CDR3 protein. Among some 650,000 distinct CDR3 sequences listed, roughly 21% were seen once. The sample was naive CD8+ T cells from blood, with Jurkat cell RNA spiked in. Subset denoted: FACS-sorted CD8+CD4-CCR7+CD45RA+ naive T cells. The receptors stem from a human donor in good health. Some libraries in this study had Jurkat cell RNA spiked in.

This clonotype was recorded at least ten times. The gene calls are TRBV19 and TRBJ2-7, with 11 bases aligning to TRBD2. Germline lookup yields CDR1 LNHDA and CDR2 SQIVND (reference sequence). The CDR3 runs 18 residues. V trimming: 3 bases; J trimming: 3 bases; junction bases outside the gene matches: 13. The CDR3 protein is CASSIAVAGGPGSYEQYF. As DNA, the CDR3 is TGTGCCAGTAGTATCGCGGTAGCGGGAGGGCCTGGTAGCTACGAGCAGTACTTC.

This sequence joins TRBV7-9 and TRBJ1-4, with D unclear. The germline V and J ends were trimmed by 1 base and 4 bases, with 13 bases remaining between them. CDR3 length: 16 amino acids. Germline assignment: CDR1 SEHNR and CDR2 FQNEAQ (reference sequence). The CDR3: CASSLDRSSFNEKLFF. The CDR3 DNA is TGTGCCAGCAGCTTAGATCGAAGCAGCTTTAATGAAAAACTGTTTTTT.

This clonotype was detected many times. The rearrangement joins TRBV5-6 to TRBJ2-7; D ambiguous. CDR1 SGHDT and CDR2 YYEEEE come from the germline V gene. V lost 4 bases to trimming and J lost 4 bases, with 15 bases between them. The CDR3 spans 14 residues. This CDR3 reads CASSPGKGFYEQYF. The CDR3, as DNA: TGTGCCAGCAGCCCTGGCAAGGGCTTTTACGAGCAGTACTTC.

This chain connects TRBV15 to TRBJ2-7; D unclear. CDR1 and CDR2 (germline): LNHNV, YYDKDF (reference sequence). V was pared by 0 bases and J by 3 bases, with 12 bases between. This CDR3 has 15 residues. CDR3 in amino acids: CATSREIFNGYEQYF. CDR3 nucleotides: TGTGCCACCAGCAGAGAGATTTTTAACGGCTACGAGCAGTACTTC. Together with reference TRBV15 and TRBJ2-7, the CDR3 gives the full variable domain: DAMVIQNPRYQVTQFGKPVTLSCSQTLNHNVMYWYQQKSSQAPKLLFHYYDKDFNNEADTPDNFQSRRPNTSFCFLDIRSPGLGDTAMYLCATSREIFNGYEQYFGPGTRLTVT.

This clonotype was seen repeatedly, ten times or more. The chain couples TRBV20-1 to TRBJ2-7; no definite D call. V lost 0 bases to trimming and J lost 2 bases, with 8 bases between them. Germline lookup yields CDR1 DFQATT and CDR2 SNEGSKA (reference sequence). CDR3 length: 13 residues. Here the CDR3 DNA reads TGCAGTGCTAGAGATAGCCATACCTACGAGCAGTACTTC. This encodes CSARDSHTYEQYF.

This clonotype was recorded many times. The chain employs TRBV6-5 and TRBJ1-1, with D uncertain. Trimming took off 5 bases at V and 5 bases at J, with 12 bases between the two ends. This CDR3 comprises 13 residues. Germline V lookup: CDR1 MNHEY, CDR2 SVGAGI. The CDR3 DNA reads TGTGCCAGCAGTCCGCGACTAGGGACTGAAGCTTTCTTT. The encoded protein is CASSPRLGTEAFF.

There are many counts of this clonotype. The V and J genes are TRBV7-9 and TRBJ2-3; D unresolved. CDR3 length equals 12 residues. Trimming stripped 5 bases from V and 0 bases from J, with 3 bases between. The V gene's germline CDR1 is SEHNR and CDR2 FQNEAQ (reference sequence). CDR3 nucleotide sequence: TGTGCCAGCAGCGTTAGCACAGATACGCAGTATTTT. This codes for CASSVSTDTQYF.

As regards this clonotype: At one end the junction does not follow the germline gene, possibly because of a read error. CDR3 bases: TGCGCCGGCAGTGATGGGGTCGGTTTAGCCAAAAACATTCAGTACTTC. It specifies CAGSDGVGLAKNIQYF. The chain has TRBV10-2 and TRBJ2-4; D remains ambiguous. This CDR3 comprises 16 residues. The germline V gene encodes CDR1 WSHSY and CDR2 SAAADI.

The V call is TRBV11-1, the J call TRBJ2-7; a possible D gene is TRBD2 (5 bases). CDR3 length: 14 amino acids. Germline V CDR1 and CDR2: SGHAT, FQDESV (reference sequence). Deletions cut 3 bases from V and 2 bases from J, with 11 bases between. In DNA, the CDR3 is TGTGCCAGCAGCTTGGAGTTGGGAGCCTACGAGCAGTACTTC. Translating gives CASSLELGAYEQYF.